These 28 T cell receptor beta chains were all obtained from the same sample, sequenced in a study of spatial heterogeneity in lung cancer. TCRdb called the 5' RACE reads again in MiXCR, with one record for every CDR3 protein. The profile covers 3,300 or so distinct CDR3 sequences, with 15% to 20% appearing a single time and 40% taken by the ten largest. Time point described: blood at routine non-recurrence follow-up after resection. This specimen was PBMCs, taken at follow-up. These TCRs come from a male donor with early-stage non-small cell lung cancer.

Many counts were recorded for this clonotype. The genes are TRBV11-2 and TRBJ1-2; D unresolved. The V gene's germline CDR1 is SGHAT and CDR2 FQNNGV. The CDR3 has 12 residues. The V end was cut by 5 bases, the J end by 2 bases, with 6 bases between. The CDR3 protein is CASSEQNYGYTF. CDR3 DNA: TGTGCCAGCAGCGAACAGAACTATGGCTACACCTTC.

By sample share, this clonotype is medium-sized. The rearrangement links TRBV20-1 to TRBJ1-5, with D possibly TRBD1 on 5 matching bases. The V end was cut by 1 base, the J end by 4 bases, with 11 bases between. Germline CDR1 and CDR2: DFQATT and SNEGSKA (reference sequence). The CDR3 runs 14 residues. The CDR3, as DNA: TGCAGTGCTAGAGCGGCAGGGCCTAATCAGCCCCAGCATTTT. Residues: CSARAAGPNQPQHF.

Sample share makes this clonotype medium-sized. The chain couples TRBV5-1 to TRBJ1-3, with 10 bases that match TRBD1. Germline CDR1 reads SGHRS; CDR2 reads YFSETQ. The CDR3 is 16 amino acids. Germline trimming cut 5 bases from V and 2 bases from J; bases unmatched to any gene: 7. The CDR3 nucleotides read TGCGCCAGCAGTCCAACCGGGACAGGGGCTGGAAACACCATATATTTT. It is translated as CASSPTGTGAGNTIYF.

The V and J genes are TRBV5-5 and TRBJ2-7; D gene uncertain. The length of the CDR3 is 14 residues. CDR1 is SGHKS, CDR2 YYEKEE, per germline (reference sequence). The V end lost 5 bases, the J end lost 5 bases, and 17 bases lay between the germline ends. The DNA for the CDR3 is TGTGCCAGCAGAGGTACGGATGTCCCCCACGAGCAGTACTTC. Amino acids: CASRGTDVPHEQYF. The complete variable domain, with remaining parts taken from reference TRBV5-5 and TRBJ2-7, reads DAGVTQSPTHLIKTRGQQVTLRCSPISGHKSVSWYQQVLGQGPQFIFQYYEKEERGRGNFPDRFSARQFPNYSSELNVNALLLGDSALYLCASRGTDVPHEQYFGPGTRLTVT.

This chain connects TRBV7-2 to TRBJ2-6; no clear D gene. The ends were cut back, 7 bases at V and 0 bases at J, with 10 bases in the middle. The CDR3 is made up of 15 amino acids. Germline loops: CDR1 SGHTA, CDR2 FQGNSA. CDR3 protein: CASTQDRSGANVLTF. Here the CDR3 DNA reads TGTGCCAGCACCCAGGACCGCTCTGGGGCCAACGTCCTGACTTTC.

V usage is TRBV7-2 and J usage is TRBJ1-5; no clear D gene. Germline V CDR1 and CDR2: SGHTA, FQGNSA. V lost 4 bases and J 7 bases, leaving 11 bases between the germline ends. The CDR3 extends over 13 amino acids. The CDR3 is CASSSKKNQPQHF. CDR3 coding DNA: TGTGCCAGCAGCTCGAAGAAGAACCAGCCCCAGCATTTT.

By share of the sample, this clonotype is medium-sized (0.01 to 0.1%). The chain is built from TRBV10-1 and TRBJ2-2; a possible D gene is TRBD2 (6 bases). The CDR3 runs 14 residues. The V gene's germline CDR1 is WNHNN and CDR2 SYGVQD (reference sequence). Trimming left V 4 bases short and J 7 bases short, with 13 bases between. The CDR3, as DNA: TGCGCCAGCAGTGCGGGTACTAGCTACGGGGAGCTGTTTTTT. Translated, it gives CASSAGTSYGELFF.

This clonotype is deemed large. The genes are TRBV14 and TRBJ1-1; TRBD1 aligns across 8 bases. Germline CDR1 is SGHDN and CDR2 is FVKESK. The CDR3 is made up of 16 amino acids. Losses at the gene ends were 0 bases for V and 5 bases for J; bases not matched to a gene: 8. The CDR3 here is CASSQEVRGRETEAFF. CDR3 bases: TGTGCCAGCAGCCAAGAGGTCAGGGGGCGAGAGACTGAAGCTTTCTTT.

In this sample, this clonotype turned up many times. V gene TRBV27 combines with J gene TRBJ1-1, with 7 nucleotides matching TRBD1. J lost 6 bases, V lost 2 bases, and 12 bases had no gene match. The V gene's germline CDR1 is MNHEY and CDR2 SMNVEV (reference sequence). This CDR3 spans 16 amino acids. The CDR3 coding sequence is TGTGCCAGCAGTTTAAGTTGGGCAGGGGGTGTGTCTGAAGCTTTCTTT. Encoded protein: CASSLSWAGGVSEAFF.

By share of the sample, this clonotype is medium-sized (0.01 to 0.1%). CDR3 DNA sequence: TGTGCCAGCAGCAGGGGCCCGGGGAAAAAACTGTTTTTT. This codes for CASSRGPGKKLFF. The V gene is TRBV6-4, the J gene TRBJ1-4; perhaps TRBD1 as D (6 bases). In germline, CDR1 is MRHNA, CDR2 SNTAGT. V dropped 6 bases and J dropped 9 bases, with 14 bases sitting between them. The CDR3 is made up of 13 amino acids.

Judged by abundance, this clonotype is medium-sized. The chain couples TRBV6-6 to TRBJ1-5; D is ambiguous. Germline V CDR1 and CDR2: MNHNY, SVGAGI (reference sequence). This CDR3 spans 13 amino acids. V dropped 10 bases and J dropped 2 bases, with 12 bases sitting between them. CDR3 coding DNA: TGTGCCACCCAAGGCCGGGGCAATCAGCCCCAGCATTTT. This sequence encodes CATQGRGNQPQHF.

The V and J genes are TRBV6-6 and TRBJ1-3, with D perhaps matching TRBD1 (6 bases). Germline assignment: CDR1 MNHNY and CDR2 SVGAGI (reference sequence). V was trimmed by 5 bases and J by 4 bases, leaving 6 bases between them. This CDR3 has 12 residues. CDR3 bases: TGTGCCAGCAGTGACAGGGGAAACACCATATATTTT. Encoded protein: CASSDRGNTIYF.

By sample fraction, this clonotype is medium-sized (0.01 to 0.1%). The V gene is TRBV15, the J gene TRBJ1-6; D perhaps matches TRBD1 (5 bases). V was shortened by 7 bases and J by 7 bases, with 11 bases between the two germline ends. CDR3 size: 13 residues. Germline V gene data show CDR1 as LNHNV and CDR2 as YYDKDF (reference sequence). Here the CDR3 reads CATNDRRNSPLHF. The CDR3 DNA reads as TGTGCCACCAATGACAGACGCAATTCACCCCTCCACTTT.

By share of the sample, this clonotype is medium-sized. This sequence joins TRBV2 and TRBJ2-1; D is undetermined. The ends were cut back, 7 bases at V and 9 bases at J, with 16 bases in the middle. The CDR3 consists of 13 residues. Germline CDR1 is SNHLY and CDR2 is FYNNEI. CDR3 in DNA: TGTGCCAGCACCGAACCCTTTACCATTGAGCAGTTCTTC. This sequence encodes CASTEPFTIEQFF. Drawing the rest from reference TRBV2 and TRBJ2-1, the complete variable domain is EPEVTQTPSHQVTQMGQEVILRCVPISNHLYFYWYRQILGQKVEFLVSFYNNEISEKSEIFDDQFSVERPDGSNFTLKIRSTKLEDSAMYFCASTEPFTIEQFFGPGTRLTVL.

This clonotype is judged medium-sized. The V and J genes are TRBV7-2 and TRBJ2-2; either TRBD1 or TRBD2 may fit D (7 bases each). This CDR3 region has 15 residues. Trimming pared 4 bases from V and 5 bases from J, leaving 14 bases between. The germline V gene encodes CDR1 SGHTA and CDR2 FQGNSA. This CDR3 is CASSSRQGGTGELFF. The CDR3 DNA is TGTGCCAGCAGCTCGCGACAGGGAGGGACCGGGGAGCTGTTTTTT.

This clonotype is labeled as large. The CDR3, as DNA: TGTGCCAGCAGTTCCGGGACAGGTTCGAAAGGCTACACCTTC. It yields the protein CASSSGTGSKGYTF. The genes are TRBV27 and TRBJ1-2; 8 nucleotides match TRBD1. J gave up 8 bases and V 4 bases, and 9 bases lay outside the gene matches. From germline, CDR1 is MNHEY and CDR2 SMNVEV (reference sequence). The length of the CDR3 is 14 residues.

CDR3 coding DNA: TGTGCCAGCAGTTACTCCAAAGCGTCGAGGAGGACCGGGGAGCTGTTTTTT. Translation: CASSYSKASRRTGELFF. This chain links TRBV6-5 with TRBJ2-2; maybe TRBD2 (5 bases). Per germline, CDR1 MNHEY and CDR2 SVGAGI. The CDR3 loop spans 17 amino acids. Trimming cost V 0 bases and J 5 bases, with 16 bases left between them.

This clonotype is classed as medium-sized. The chain joins TRBV6-2 or TRBV6-3 to TRBJ2-3, with TRBD2 as a possible D gene (5 bases). The CDR3 length is 18 residues. V shed 4 bases and J shed 2 bases, with 22 bases lying between them. Per germline, CDR1 MNHEY and CDR2 SVGEGT. CDR3 bases: TGTGCCAGCAGTTCCGTACTAGTGCCCGGGAAGGTCACAGATACGCAGTATTTT. It specifies CASSSVLVPGKVTDTQYF.

This clonotype was detected ten times or more. The chain recombines TRBV2 with TRBJ1-2; 12 bases align to TRBD1. There are 16 residues in the CDR3. From germline, CDR1 is SNHLY and CDR2 FYNNEI. V lost 7 bases, J lost 5 bases, and 11 bases stayed unmatched. CDR3 sequence (DNA): TGTGCCAGCACTCCGGGACAGGGGGCTTCTCTATATGGCTACACCTTC. Its translation: CASTPGQGASLYGYTF.

This clonotype is deemed medium-sized. V is TRBV19 and J is TRBJ2-5; tentatively, D is TRBD2 (6 bases). The V and J ends lost 7 bases and 2 bases respectively, with 11 bases between them. The germline V gene has CDR1 LNHDA and CDR2 SQIVND (reference sequence). The CDR3 consists of 13 residues. Written as DNA, the CDR3 is TGTGCCAGTACCCTCCGGGGGCAAGAGACCCAGTACTTC. Amino acid sequence: CASTLRGQETQYF. The full variable domain, rest sourced from reference TRBV19 and TRBJ2-5, is DGGITQSPKYLFRKEGQNVTLSCEQNLNHDAMYWYRQDPGQGLRLIYYSQIVNDFQKGDIAEGYSVSREKKESFPLTVTSAQKNPTAFYLCASTLRGQETQYFGPGTRLLVL.

J is TRBJ1-5 and V is TRBV7-8; 8 bases agree with TRBD1. The CDR3 contains 15 residues. V was clipped by 4 bases and J by 6 bases; unmatched bases: 8. Germline CDR1 is SGHVS and CDR2 is FQNEAQ. CDR3 DNA sequence: TGTGCCAGCAGCTCTCCAGGGACAGGAAGTCAGCCCCAGCATTTT. It is translated as CASSSPGTGSQPQHF.

This clonotype is labeled medium-sized (0.01 to 0.1%). This chain links TRBV27 with TRBJ1-2, with 7 bases matching TRBD1. This CDR3 has 14 residues. Unmatched junction bases numbered 11, after V lost 5 bases and J lost 8 bases. Germline loops: CDR1 MNHEY, CDR2 SMNVEV (reference sequence). CDR3 DNA: TGTGCCAGCAGTGACGATAAGGGGGCGGGCGGCTACACCTTC. Encoded protein: CASSDDKGAGGYTF.

This clonotype is medium-sized by share. J is TRBJ2-2 and V is TRBV4-3; D ambiguous. This CDR3 is built from 16 residues. With 1 base removed from V and 3 bases from J, the gap between germline ends came to 12 bases. Germline V lookup: CDR1 LGHNA, CDR2 YSLEER. CDR3 sequence (DNA): TGCGCCAGCAGCCAAGTTTCCTACCGGGACACCGGGGAGCTGTTTTTT. The encoded protein is CASSQVSYRDTGELFF.

This clonotype is labeled as medium-sized. The V and J genes are TRBV5-6 and TRBJ1-3; D unclear. Germline V gene lookup returns CDR1 SGHDT and CDR2 YYEEEE. This CDR3 comprises 15 residues. V lost 2 bases and J lost 0, with 9 bases in between. CDR3 amino acids: CASSFMSASGNTIYF. CDR3 bases: TGTGCCAGCAGCTTCATGTCAGCCTCTGGAAACACCATATATTTT.

The V and J genes are TRBV12-3 or TRBV12-4 and TRBJ1-4, with TRBD1 as a possible D gene (5 bases). There are 16 residues in the CDR3. V lost 5 bases, J lost 3 bases, and 16 bases lay in between. The CDR3 sequence: CASSPRGVAANEKLFF. CDR3 DNA: TGTGCCAGCAGTCCCCGAGGGGTTGCTGCTAATGAAAAACTGTTTTTT.

The gene calls are TRBV24-1 and TRBJ2-5; D gene ambiguous. With 4 bases removed from V and 1 base from J, the gap between germline ends came to 9 bases. The CDR3 is 14 amino acids. CDR1 is KGHDR and CDR2 is SFDVKD in the germline V gene. The CDR3 protein is CATSDLRGQETQYF. CDR3 in DNA: TGTGCCACCAGTGACCTGCGCGGCCAAGAGACCCAGTACTTC.

This chain joins TRBV6-5 and TRBJ2-2; TRBD2 is a possible D gene (7 bases). This CDR3 region has 15 residues. Trimming removed 10 bases from V and 3 bases from J, with 18 bases in between. CDR1 is MNHEY and CDR2 is SVGAGI in the germline V gene. The CDR3 region is CATLQGGYDTGELFF. The CDR3 region has the DNA TGTGCCACCCTACAGGGAGGGTATGACACCGGGGAGCTGTTTTTT.

By sample share, this clonotype is medium-sized. This sequence joins TRBV7-3 and TRBJ1-2, with no clear D. V was cut by 4 bases and J by 2 bases, with 8 bases left in between. The CDR3 sequence is 13 residues long. Germline V CDR1 and CDR2: SGHTA, FQGTGA. CDR3 in amino acids: CASSYIGNYGYTF. The CDR3, as DNA: TGTGCCAGCAGCTATATAGGGAACTATGGCTACACCTTC. Looking up the rest from reference TRBV7-3 and TRBJ1-2 gives the full variable domain: GAGVSQTPSNKVTEKGKYVELRCDPISGHTALYWYRQSLGQGPEFLIYFQGTGAADDSGLPNDRFFAVRPEGSVSTLKIQRTERGDSAVYLCASSYIGNYGYTFGSGTRLTVV.